This entry lists 19 T cell receptor beta chains sequenced from one sample in a study of T cells after yellow fever vaccination. TCRdb recomputed calls from the 5' RACE reads with MiXCR, one row per CDR3 protein. The sample yields 200,000 to 300,000 distinct CDR3 sequences, under 15% seen once. The specimen was CD4+ T cells sorted from PBMCs, collected 45 days after the yellow fever booster vaccination. These receptor sequences come from a man aged 30 to 39 who received the YFV17D yellow fever vaccine.

The chain has TRBV12-3 or TRBV12-4 and TRBJ1-1; D unresolved. This CDR3 is built from 15 residues. V was shortened by 8 bases and J by 4 bases, with 20 bases between the two germline ends. CDR3 DNA sequence: TGTGCCAGCTTTTTTGGGCGGGGAATGAGCACTGAAGCTTTCTTT. Translation: CASFFGRGMSTEAFF.

This clonotype was observed a few times. J is TRBJ2-1 and V is TRBV7-9; tentatively, D is TRBD1 (6 bases). Germline loops: CDR1 SEHNR, CDR2 FQNEAQ (reference sequence). Trimming pared 7 bases from V and 12 bases from J, leaving 16 bases between. The CDR3 extends over 12 amino acids. This CDR3 is CASNIQGEGQFF. Written as DNA, the CDR3 is TGTGCCAGCAACATACAGGGAGAAGGGCAGTTCTTC.

The chain links TRBV7-8 to TRBJ2-7; 9 positions agree with TRBD2. This CDR3 has 20 amino acids. The junction had 16 bases not matched to a gene; V was cut back by 1 base and J by 0 bases. Germline assignment: CDR1 SGHVS and CDR2 FQNEAQ. CDR3: CASSLVNPLGLAKSSYEQYF. The CDR3, as DNA: TGTGCCAGCAGCTTAGTTAACCCCCTTGGACTAGCGAAAAGCTCCTACGAGCAGTACTTC.

The V gene is TRBV7-8, the J gene TRBJ2-7; D could derive from TRBD1 or TRBD2 (5 bases each). Germline V CDR1 and CDR2: SGHVS, FQNEAQ. V was pared by 8 bases and J by 0 bases, with 14 bases between. This CDR3 has 14 residues. The CDR3 DNA follows: TGTGCCAGCGCCTTGGGGGTAAACTCCTACGAGCAGTACTTC. Translated: CASALGVNSYEQYF.

In nucleotides, the CDR3 is TGTGCCAGCAGCTTACAACTTGTCAGGGTGAGCAGCAATGAGCAGTTCTTC. The encoded protein is CASSLQLVRVSSNEQFF. This chain links TRBV7-3 with TRBJ2-1, with TRBD1 as a possible D gene (5 bases). The CDR3 contains 17 residues. Germline CDR1 is SGHTA and CDR2 is FQGTGA. V was pared by 2 bases and J by 6 bases, with 20 bases between.

The chain has TRBV5-1 and TRBJ2-3; the match to TRBD1 covers 9 bases. This CDR3 contains 16 residues. The J segment lost 4 bases and the V segment lost 4 bases, leaving 10 bases of the junction unmatched. Germline CDR1 is SGHRS and CDR2 is YFSETQ. CDR3 protein: CASSETGGRNADTQYF. The CDR3 region has the DNA TGCGCCAGCAGCGAAACAGGGGGCAGAAACGCAGATACGCAGTATTTT.

This clonotype occurred a few times. The chain employs TRBV4-3 and TRBJ2-2; D gene ambiguous. Trimming removed 3 bases at V and 1 base at J, with 6 bases between. The CDR3 spans 14 residues. Looked up from germline, CDR1 is LGHNA and CDR2 is YSLEER. Here the CDR3 reads CASSHTENTGELFF. The DNA for the CDR3 is TGCGCCAGCAGCCACACAGAGAACACCGGGGAGCTGTTTTTT.

The chain joins TRBV28 to TRBJ2-5; no clear D. The V end lost 4 bases, the J end lost 5 bases, and 11 bases lay between the germline ends. From germline, CDR1 is MDHEN and CDR2 SYDVKM. CDR3 length: 13 amino acids. CDR3 sequence: CASSSLSLETQYF. DNA of the CDR3: TGTGCCAGCAGTTCTCTGTCTCTGGAGACCCAGTACTTC.

V and J are TRBV29-1 and TRBJ2-5; 8 nucleotides align to TRBD2. V lost 7 bases and J lost 8; bases outside the gene matches: 9. Per the germline V gene, CDR1 is SQVTM and CDR2 is ANQGSEA. The CDR3 sequence is 12 residues long. In DNA, the CDR3 is TGCAGCGCGGAATCCGGGAGGGAAACCCAGTACTTC. It is translated as CSAESGRETQYF.

The rearrangement joins TRBV18 to TRBJ2-6, with a weak D call TRBD1 (6 bases). There are 17 residues in the CDR3. CDR1 and CDR2 from the germline V gene are KGHSH and LQKENI. Between the trimmed V and J ends, which lost 3 bases and 2 bases, there was a span of 14 bases. The CDR3: CASSPQVEGAGANVLTF. CDR3 in DNA: TGTGCCAGCTCACCGCAAGTAGAGGGGGCTGGGGCCAACGTCCTGACTTTC. Complete variable domain (other parts from reference TRBV18 and TRBJ2-6): NAGVMQNPRHLVRRRGQEARLRCSPMKGHSHVYWYRQLPEEGLKFMVYLQKENIIDESGMPKERFSAEFPKEGPSILRIQQVVRGDSAAYFCASSPQVEGAGANVLTFGAGSRLTVL.

The table lists this clonotype with a few counts. The chain uses TRBV7-2 and TRBJ2-1, with TRBD2 matching 14 bases. The germline V gene encodes CDR1 SGHTA and CDR2 FQGNSA. The CDR3 is made up of 16 amino acids. The trim removed 7 bases at V and 10 bases at J, leaving 12 bases unmatched. CDR3 sequence reads: CASTPGGLAGVGEQFF. For the CDR3, the DNA is TGTGCCAGCACCCCTGGGGGACTAGCGGGAGTTGGAGAGCAGTTCTTC.

The chain couples TRBV6-1 to TRBJ2-7; 9 bases align to TRBD2. The CDR3 runs 15 residues. CDR1 and CDR2 (germline): MNHNS, SASEGT. V shed 6 bases, J shed 4 bases, and the junction held 10 bases outside the gene matches. The CDR3 DNA sequence: TGTGCCAGCAGCCACCTACCGACTAGCGGTTACGAGCAGTACTTC. Translated, it gives CASSHLPTSGYEQYF.

The chain has TRBV7-2 and TRBJ2-5; no definite D call. There are 14 residues in the CDR3. V lost 5 bases, J lost 4 bases, and 14 bases lay in between. The germline CDR1 and CDR2 sequences are SGHTA and FQGNSA. The CDR3 sequence: CASSPGSTSETQYF. Here the CDR3 DNA reads TGTGCCAGCAGCCCGGGTAGCACATCAGAGACCCAGTACTTC.

The chain carries TRBV14 and TRBJ2-2; no definite D call. This CDR3 has 15 amino acids. V dropped 1 base and J dropped 1 base, with 7 bases sitting between them. Germline V lookup: CDR1 SGHDN, CDR2 FVKESK. The CDR3 region has the DNA TGTGCCAGCAGCCAAGCTACCAAGAACACCGGGGAGCTGTTTTTT. Translated, it gives CASSQATKNTGELFF.

The V call is TRBV18, the J call TRBJ2-2; tentatively, D is TRBD1 (5 bases). The germline V and J ends were trimmed by 3 bases and 1 base, with 12 bases remaining between them. CDR3 length equals 16 residues. Germline V gene sequence: CDR1 KGHSH, CDR2 LQKENI. The CDR3 DNA reads as TGTGCCAGCTCACCGGCGACAGTTATGAACACCGGGGAGCTGTTTTTT. As protein: CASSPATVMNTGELFF.

This clonotype was observed a handful of times. The rearrangement links TRBV12-3 or TRBV12-4 to TRBJ2-2; D unresolved. CDR3 length equals 14 residues. The V and J ends lost 2 bases and 2 bases respectively, with 6 bases between them. The CDR3 sequence is CASSLWLNTGELFF. CDR3 nucleotides: TGTGCCAGCAGTTTATGGCTAAACACCGGGGAGCTGTTTTTT.

CDR3 bases: TGTGCCAGCAGCCACAGGACAGGGATGGATACGCAGTATTTT. Translation: CASSHRTGMDTQYF. The J gene is TRBJ2-3, the V gene TRBV5-5; the match to TRBD1 covers 8 bases. V trimming: 4 bases; J trimming: 6 bases; junction bases outside the gene matches: 7. The germline gives CDR1 SGHKS, CDR2 YYEKEE (reference sequence). There are 14 residues in the CDR3.

The J gene is TRBJ2-5, the V gene TRBV12-3 or TRBV12-4, with TRBD2 identical over 13 bases. V lost 5 bases, J lost 5 bases, and 11 bases stayed unmatched. CDR3 size: 17 residues. For the CDR3, the DNA is TGTGCCAGCAGTCCAACCCGACTAGCGGGAGGTTGGGAGACCCAGTACTTC. It translates to CASSPTRLAGGWETQYF.

This clonotype came up a few times. The rearrangement uses TRBV11-2 and TRBJ2-1, with D possibly called TRBD1 or TRBD2 (5 bases each). This CDR3 has 16 amino acids. Germline lookup yields CDR1 SGHAT and CDR2 FQNNGV. Trimming cost V 4 bases and J 9 bases, with 22 bases left between them. In DNA, the CDR3 is TGTGCCAGCAGCTCCCTCTCGGGGCAAGGGTGGGCTGAGCAGTTCTTC. It codes for CASSSLSGQGWAEQFF.